This entry lists 18 T cell receptor beta chains sequenced from one sample in a study of memory CD4+ T cells and cytomegalovirus serostatus. Assay used: immunoSEQ multiplex PCR; TCRdb lists only in-frame clones, some missing. The sample lists some 30,000 clones, about 80% occurring once. The sort gate was single viable CD3+CD4+CD8-CD45RO+ cells for memory CD4+ T cells. Sequencing input: memory CD4+ T cells from blood. These receptors originate from an adult in good health and CMV-seronegative. Some clones in this sample may be carry-over from other donors' samples.

J is TRBJ1-2 and V is TRBV28, with 9 nucleotides matching TRBD1. V dropped 6 bases and J dropped 1; count of bases not matched to a gene: 6. The germline V gene has CDR1 MDHEN and CDR2 SYDVKM. This CDR3 has 15 residues. The CDR3 here is CASRPPGQGNYGYTF. DNA of the CDR3: TGTGCCAGCAGGCCACCGGGACAGGGTAACTATGGCTACACCTTC.

V gene TRBV19 combines with J gene TRBJ2-5, with D possibly being TRBD1 (5 bases). V was shortened by 5 bases and J by 4 bases, with 8 bases between the two germline ends. CDR3 length: 12 amino acids. Germline CDR1 reads LNHDA; CDR2 reads SQIVND (reference sequence). As DNA, the CDR3 is TGTGCCAGTAGTCAGGGTCGAGAGACCCAGTACTTC. It yields the protein CASSQGRETQYF.

The CDR3 DNA reads as TGTGCCAGCAGCTTAGGCCCCGGACAGGGAGACTACGAGCAGTACTTC. Encoded protein: CASSLGPGQGDYEQYF. The chain is built from TRBV7-2 and TRBJ2-7, with 8 bases that match TRBD1. Looked up from germline, CDR1 is SGHTA and CDR2 is FQGNSA. The CDR3 sequence is 16 residues long. Trimming at V came to 1 base and at J to 3 bases, leaving 8 bases not matched to a gene.

The chain is built from TRBV20-1 and TRBJ2-2; D is uncertain. Germline values: CDR1 DFQATT, CDR2 SNEGSKA (reference sequence). Trimming left V 5 bases short and J 5 bases short, with 6 bases between. The CDR3 is 11 amino acids. This CDR3 reads CSAEVTGELFF. The CDR3 DNA reads as TGCAGTGCTGAAGTAACCGGGGAGCTGTTTTTT.

This clone has only one observation. This chain connects TRBV6-1 to TRBJ2-1; 9 nucleotides agree with TRBD2. Germline CDR1 and CDR2: MNHNS and SASEGT. V lost 6 bases, J lost 8 bases, and 11 bases stayed unmatched. CDR3 length: 15 amino acids. The CDR3 DNA reads as TGTGCCAGCAGCGGCGGGACTAGCTGGTTTGATGAGCAGTTCTTC. It is translated as CASSGGTSWFDEQFF.

This rearrangement joins TRBV11-2 to TRBJ1-3; 12 bases line up with TRBD1. Germline V gives CDR1 SGHAT, CDR2 FQNNGV. This CDR3 is 14 amino acids long. J lost 7 bases, V lost 6 bases, and 4 bases had no gene match. The CDR3 nucleotides read TGTGCCAGCAGTCCGGGACAGGGGGCGAACACCATATATTTT. Encoded protein: CASSPGQGANTIYF.

V is TRBV14 and J is TRBJ1-2; no clear D. The CDR3 has 15 residues. The V and J ends lost 0 bases and 4 bases respectively, with 12 bases between them. Germline CDR1 SGHDN, CDR2 FVKESK. The CDR3 is CASSQDIGQIYGYTF. The DNA of the CDR3 is TGTGCCAGCAGCCAAGATATAGGGCAGATCTATGGCTACACCTTC.

The J gene is TRBJ2-7, the V gene TRBV7-9; D is unclear. Per the germline V gene, CDR1 is SEHNR and CDR2 is FQNEAQ (reference sequence). This CDR3 contains 14 residues. The V end lost 4 bases, the J end lost 2 bases, and 12 bases lay between the germline ends. The CDR3 DNA is TGTGCCAGCAGCTCAACGCAAGACCCCTACGAGCAGTACTTC. Translating gives CASSSTQDPYEQYF.

Concerning this clone itself: Other nucleotide sequences from this sample produce the same CDR3. This chain connects TRBV5-4 to TRBJ2-3; 8 positions agree with TRBD2. CDR1 and CDR2 from the germline V gene are SGHNT and YYREEE (reference sequence). J lost 0 bases, V lost 1 base, and 1 base had no gene match. The CDR3 runs 15 residues. The CDR3 reads CASSLTGGSTDTQYF. The CDR3, as DNA: TGTGCCAGCAGCTTGACGGGGGGGAGCACAGATACGCAGTATTTT.

The J gene is TRBJ2-2, the V gene TRBV18, with 10 nucleotides matching TRBD1. Germline V CDR1 and CDR2: KGHSH, LQKENI. J was trimmed by 4 bases and V by 1 base; bases with no gene match: 3. CDR3 length: 16 residues. The CDR3 DNA reads TGTGCCAGCTCACCACGGAGGACAGGGGGCACCGGGGAGCTGTTTTTT. Protein: CASSPRRTGGTGELFF.

The V gene is TRBV10-3, the J gene TRBJ1-6; D possibly corresponds to TRBD1 (6 bases). Germline CDR1 ENHRY, CDR2 SYGVKD. The CDR3 runs 12 residues. The V end lost 8 bases, the J end lost 8 bases, and 10 bases lay between the germline ends. CDR3 sequence (DNA): TGTGCCATCGGACCAGGGGATTCACCCCTCCACTTT. Protein product: CAIGPGDSPLHF.

The chain employs TRBV9 and TRBJ1-2; 7 bases map to TRBD1. CDR1 is SGDLS and CDR2 is YYNGEE in the germline V gene. The CDR3 has 15 residues. J was trimmed by 6 bases and V by 4 bases; bases with no gene match: 12. The CDR3 region has the DNA TGTGCCAGCAGCCCACAACAGGGGATCGTTCATGGCTACACCTTC. Translation: CASSPQQGIVHGYTF.

This chain uses TRBV2 with TRBJ2-4; weak D call: TRBD1 (5 bases). Germline lookup yields CDR1 SNHLY and CDR2 FYNNEI. Trimming pared 8 bases from V and 0 bases from J, leaving 14 bases between. This CDR3 is 15 amino acids long. The CDR3 sequence is CASDLDSIAKNIQYF. CDR3 nucleotide sequence: TGTGCCAGCGACTTAGACAGTATAGCCAAAAACATTCAGTACTTC.

This clone was seen a few times. V gene TRBV7-2 combines with J gene TRBJ2-7; 12 nucleotides agree with TRBD2. V lost 5 bases, J lost 7 bases, and 12 bases stayed unmatched. Germline V gene lookup returns CDR1 SGHTA and CDR2 FQGNSA. The CDR3 covers 16 residues. CDR3 region: CASSLTLAGGPREQYF. The CDR3 coding sequence is TGTGCCAGCAGCCTCACCCTAGCGGGGGGGCCGAGAGAGCAGTACTTC.

This rearrangement joins TRBV6-6 to TRBJ1-5; TRBD1 might be the D (5 bases). This CDR3 has 14 amino acids. Germline V gives CDR1 MNHNY, CDR2 SVGAGI (reference sequence). The ends were cut back, 5 bases at V and 2 bases at J, with 10 bases in the middle. The CDR3 loop is CASSPGQRNQPQHF. The CDR3 region has the DNA TGTGCCAGCAGTCCAGGGCAGCGCAATCAGCCCCAGCATTTT.

The chain is built from TRBV19 and TRBJ1-1, with 7 bases fitting TRBD1. CDR1 is LNHDA, CDR2 SQIVND, per germline (reference sequence). The CDR3 covers 14 residues. The V segment lost 6 bases and the J segment 10 bases; nucleotides outside the gene matches: 14. This chain's CDR3 is CASRGQVILEGAFF. The CDR3 DNA sequence: TGTGCCAGTAGAGGACAGGTAATCTTAGAGGGAGCTTTCTTT.

The chain combines TRBV28 with TRBJ2-7; 8 bases match TRBD2. The CDR3 contains 15 residues. Germline V gene lookup returns CDR1 MDHEN and CDR2 SYDVKM. Unmatched junction bases numbered 8, after V lost 4 bases and J lost 3 bases. CDR3 sequence (DNA): TGTGCCAGCAGTTCCCGGGGGGGGGCTCACTACGAGCAGTACTTC. Translated: CASSSRGGAHYEQYF. The whole variable domain, filled in from reference TRBV28 and TRBJ2-7, reads DVKVTQSSRYLVKRTGEKVFLECVQDMDHENMFWYRQDPGLGLRLIYFSYDVKMKEKGDIPEGYSVSREKKERFSLILESASTNQTSMYLCASSSRGGAHYEQYFGPGTRLTVT.

The genes are TRBV7-8 and TRBJ1-1, with 7 bases identical to TRBD1. Germline V gives CDR1 SGHVS, CDR2 FQNEAQ. This CDR3 region has 14 residues. The trim removed 7 bases at V and 0 bases at J, leaving 5 bases unmatched. CDR3 nucleotides: TGTGCCAGCACCCGGGACAGCATGAACACTGAAGCTTTCTTT. It translates to CASTRDSMNTEAFF.